This T cell receptor beta chain originates from a study of molecular identifiers for immune sequencing clone quantification. Notes on the study in general: Identical TCR molecules sharing a barcode could underestimate highly expanded clone sizes.

This clonotype was picked up many times. Its target is not known. This CDR3 is built from 16 residues. The V end lost 4 bases, the J end lost 2 bases, and 15 bases lay between the germline ends. CDR1 is SNHLY and CDR2 is FYNNEI in the germline V gene. Each CDR3 protein is one row after TCRdb ran MiXCR on the PCR reads. The sample holds about 330,000 distinct CDR3 sequences, about 22% seen once. The V gene is TRBV2, the J gene TRBJ2-1, with D possibly matching TRBD2 (5 bases). Sequencing input: naive CD8+ T cells from blood, with Jurkat cell RNA spiked in. The subset was: FACS-sorted CD8+CD4-CCR7+CD45RA+ naive T cells. This TCR was sampled from a human donor in good health. Some libraries in this study had Jurkat cell RNA spiked in. CDR3 coding DNA: TGTGCCAGCAGTGGCCCCCTTGCGGGTCCCTACAATGAGCAGTTCTTC. Its protein product is CASSGPLAGPYNEQFF.